A single sample is the source of the 25 T cell receptor beta chains below, sequenced in a study of blood T cell repertoires in COVID-19. Repertoires were generated with immunoSEQ multiplex PCR, while TCRdb's copy carries only in-frame clones and drops some. The sample lists 73,000 or so clones; around four fifths were seen once. Sequencing input: peripheral blood. The source of these receptors is a man aged 55-75 years with acute or convalescent COVID-19.

The chain employs TRBV28 and TRBJ2-7; D is unclear. The CDR3 contains 17 residues. V was shortened by 4 bases and J by 0 bases, with 19 bases between the two germline ends. Germline CDR1 reads MDHEN; CDR2 reads SYDVKM. The CDR3: CASSSSLDDRSSYEQYF. The DNA for the CDR3 is TGTGCCAGCAGTTCGAGCCTTGACGACCGGAGCTCCTACGAGCAGTACTTC.

V is TRBV18 and J is TRBJ2-7; TRBD1 is a possible D gene (5 bases). V was pared by 2 bases and J by 5 bases, with 19 bases between. The CDR3 totals 16 residues. Germline CDR1 and CDR2: KGHSH and LQKENI. CDR3: CASSPVDRPSFDEQYF. The CDR3 region has the DNA TGTGCCAGCTCACCAGTTGACAGACCATCTTTTGACGAGCAGTACTTC.

This clone was observed once. The V call is TRBV6-1, the J call TRBJ2-7; unclear D gene. Germline V gene data show CDR1 as MNHNS and CDR2 as SASEGT. The CDR3 is 13 amino acids. CDR3 sequence: CASSDAAVRVFEV. CDR3 nucleotide sequence: TGTGCCAGCAGTGATGCGGCGGTCCGGGTCTTTGAGGTC.

The chain combines TRBV12-3 or TRBV12-4 with TRBJ1-1; D not resolved. Trimming pared 10 bases from V and 1 base from J, leaving 10 bases between. The CDR3 spans 12 residues. The CDR3 DNA reads as TGTGCCACCCGACGGGAGAACACTGAAGCTTTCTTT. It specifies CATRRENTEAFF.

This chain joins TRBV2 and TRBJ2-1, with TRBD1 identical over 9 bases. This CDR3 has 15 residues. V gave up 6 bases and J gave up 6 bases; unmatched junction bases: 9. Germline V gives CDR1 SNHLY, CDR2 FYNNEI. For the CDR3, the DNA is TGTGCCAGCAGCGCTGACAGGGGGATTTCCAATGAGCAGTTCTTC. Its protein is CASSADRGISNEQFF.

The chain recombines TRBV28 with TRBJ1-1; TRBD1 aligns across 10 bases. V shed 5 bases, J shed 8 bases, and the junction held 5 bases outside the gene matches. The CDR3 length is 13 residues. The germline V gene encodes CDR1 MDHEN and CDR2 SYDVKM. This CDR3 reads CASSVRTGGEAFF. DNA for the CDR3: TGTGCCAGCAGTGTTCGGACAGGGGGAGAAGCTTTCTTT.

The rearrangement uses TRBV6-5 and TRBJ2-2, with a tentative D call TRBD2 (5 bases). Germline values: CDR1 MNHEY, CDR2 SVGAGI. CDR3 size: 13 residues. Trimming took 6 bases from V and 1 from J, leaving 6 bases between them. In nucleotides, the CDR3 is TGTGCCAGCAGACGGGAGAACACCGGGGAGCTGTTTTTT. Translating gives CASRRENTGELFF.

The V gene is TRBV10-2, the J gene TRBJ2-7; D not resolved. The CDR3 sequence is 14 residues long. Trimming stripped 4 bases from V and 0 bases from J, with 10 bases between. CDR1 WSHSY and CDR2 SAAADI come from the germline V gene. Written as DNA, the CDR3 is TGCGCCAGCAGTGCGGCAGGCCCCTCCTACGAGCAGTACTTC. Its translation is CASSAAGPSYEQYF.

This sequence joins TRBV7-2 and TRBJ2-1; D is perhaps TRBD1 (6 bases). V was clipped by 6 bases and J by 4 bases, with 16 bases between them. The germline V gene encodes CDR1 SGHTA and CDR2 FQGNSA. The CDR3 is 15 amino acids. The CDR3 DNA reads TGTGCCAGCAGTACCCAGTCAGGGGATTACAATGAGCAGTTCTTC. This gives the protein CASSTQSGDYNEQFF.

This clone was seen more than once but under ten times. The genes are TRBV11-2 and TRBJ2-5, with 8 bases fitting TRBD2. V lost 8 bases and J lost 1; bases outside the gene matches: 9. The CDR3 runs to 15 residues. CDR1 and CDR2 from the germline V gene are SGHAT and FQNNGV. Here the CDR3 DNA reads TGTGCCAGCTGCCCTACGGGGGGGGCCCAAGAGACCCAGTACTTC. This translates into CASCPTGGAQETQYF.

This chain connects TRBV10-3 to TRBJ1-2, with D unresolved. CDR3 size: 15 residues. CDR1 is ENHRY and CDR2 is SYGVKD in the germline V gene. V lost 3 bases and J 8 bases, leaving 19 bases between the germline ends. For the CDR3, the DNA is TGTGCCATCAGTGACCAACTTAAAGAAGGGAGAGGCTACACCTTC. Translating gives CAISDQLKEGRGYTF.

CDR3: CASSLYQGQETQYF. In nucleotides, the CDR3 is TGTGCCAGCAGCTTATATCAGGGACAAGAGACCCAGTACTTC. The chain links TRBV7-2 to TRBJ2-5; D may be TRBD1 (5 bases). CDR1 SGHTA and CDR2 FQGNSA come from the germline V gene. CDR3 size: 14 residues. V gave up 2 bases and J gave up 2 bases, with 9 bases separating them. Drawing the rest from reference TRBV7-2 and TRBJ2-5, the complete variable domain is GAGVSQSPSNKVTEKGKDVELRCDPISGHTALYWYRQSLGQGLEFLIYFQGNSAPDKSGLPSDRFSAERTGGSVSTLTIQRTQQEDSAVYLCASSLYQGQETQYFGPGTRLLVL.

This clone was seen a few times. J is TRBJ1-5 and V is TRBV27; 8 bases match TRBD1. The CDR3 totals 13 residues. V dropped 5 bases and J dropped 6; count of bases not matched to a gene: 3. Germline V lookup: CDR1 MNHEY, CDR2 SMNVEV (reference sequence). CDR3 region: CASSTTGGQPQHF. The CDR3 region has the DNA TGTGCCAGCAGTACAACAGGGGGTCAGCCCCAGCATTTT.

The chain recombines TRBV7-3 with TRBJ1-2; the match to TRBD1 covers 9 bases. CDR3 size: 13 residues. The V gene end was trimmed by 2 bases and the J gene end by 14 bases; junction bases not matched to a gene: 9. Looked up from germline, CDR1 is SGHTA and CDR2 is FQGTGA. The chain's CDR3 is CASSLGQGSGLTF. For the CDR3, the DNA is TGTGCCAGCAGCTTAGGACAGGGGTCGGGGTTGACCTTC.

The V call is TRBV19, the J call TRBJ1-5, with 7 bases fitting TRBD1. Germline V lookup: CDR1 LNHDA, CDR2 SQIVND (reference sequence). The CDR3 totals 13 residues. V was clipped by 2 bases and J by 6 bases; unmatched bases: 1. For the CDR3, the DNA is TGTGCCAGTAGTATAACAGGGGTTCAGCCCCAGCATTTT. It yields the protein CASSITGVQPQHF.

The V call is TRBV10-1, the J call TRBJ2-3, with D uncertain. This CDR3 has 14 residues. Germline CDR1 and CDR2: WNHNN and SYGVQD (reference sequence). Trimming pared 3 bases from V and 3 bases from J, leaving 10 bases between. CDR3 in DNA: TGCGCCAGCAGTGATCTGACTGCGACAGATACGCAGTATTTT. Protein: CASSDLTATDTQYF.

The CDR3 region has the DNA TGTGCCATCAGTGACAGCCCTACAGAGGCTTTCTTT. Protein: CAISDSPTEAFF. The V gene is TRBV10-3, the J gene TRBJ1-1, with no clear D. This CDR3 has 12 residues. Trimming removed 3 bases from V and 11 bases from J, with 13 bases in between. Germline V lookup: CDR1 ENHRY, CDR2 SYGVKD.

This clone was seen only a few times. This rearrangement joins TRBV5-4 to TRBJ2-7; D is perhaps TRBD2 (7 bases). Trimming shortened V by 0 bases and J by 1 base, and 11 bases separated the two germline ends. CDR1 SGHNT and CDR2 YYREEE come from the germline V gene (reference sequence). The CDR3 contains 15 residues. The CDR3: CASSLEGGNSYEQYF. CDR3 coding DNA: TGTGCCAGCAGCTTGGAGGGGGGGAATTCCTACGAGCAGTACTTC.

This chain links TRBV5-1 with TRBJ1-4, with D perhaps TRBD1 (6 bases). The CDR3 totals 16 residues. CDR1 is SGHRS and CDR2 is YFSETQ in the germline V gene. V was clipped by 3 bases and J by 0 bases, with 12 bases between them. CDR3 DNA sequence: TGCGCCAGCAGCTCGGACAGTCCGGCAACTAATGAAAAACTGTTTTTT. Residues: CASSSDSPATNEKLFF.

CDR3 residues: CASSLEGTSGSEQYF. CDR3 sequence (DNA): TGTGCCAGCAGCTTAGAAGGGACTAGCGGGAGTGAGCAGTACTTC. V is TRBV7-3 and J is TRBJ2-7; 14 bases align to TRBD2. This CDR3 spans 15 amino acids. Germline loops: CDR1 SGHTA, CDR2 FQGTGA. V lost 2 bases, J lost 7 bases, and 4 bases stayed unmatched.

This clone came up a few times. The J gene is TRBJ1-3, the V gene TRBV19; 9 nucleotides align to TRBD1. V lost 6 bases to trimming and J lost 7 bases; unmatched junction nucleotides: 7. The CDR3 length is 14 residues. Germline CDR1 reads LNHDA; CDR2 reads SQIVND (reference sequence). The CDR3 spells CASSGDRVVNTIYF. In nucleotides, the CDR3 is TGTGCCAGTAGCGGGGACAGGGTGGTCAACACCATATATTTT.

J is TRBJ2-3 and V is TRBV6-5; D is undetermined. This CDR3 has 12 residues. Trimming took 7 bases from V and 3 from J, leaving 8 bases between them. Germline CDR1 reads MNHEY; CDR2 reads SVGAGI. CDR3 amino acids: CASKAGTDTQYF. CDR3 bases: TGTGCCAGCAAGGCCGGGACAGATACGCAGTATTTT.

The gene calls are TRBV7-3 and TRBJ2-1; 8 bases agree with TRBD2. Looked up from germline, CDR1 is SGHTA and CDR2 is FQGTGA. The V segment lost 4 bases and the J segment 8 bases; nucleotides outside the gene matches: 7. CDR3 size: 14 residues. CDR3 protein: CASSSRGGRDEQFF. DNA for the CDR3: TGTGCCAGCAGCTCCCGGGGGGGGCGCGATGAGCAGTTCTTC.

This clone was recorded a few times. The chain joins TRBV7-9 to TRBJ1-6; TRBD1 is a possible D gene (6 bases). This CDR3 region has 14 residues. The V end lost 6 bases, the J end lost 9 bases, and 15 bases lay between the germline ends. Germline values: CDR1 SEHNR, CDR2 FQNEAQ (reference sequence). The CDR3, as DNA: TGTGCCAGCAGTTCGGGGGGCCCTGGTTCACCCCTCCACTTT. The encoded protein is CASSSGGPGSPLHF.

The gene calls are TRBV11-3 and TRBJ2-3; 8 bases map to TRBD1. The CDR3 spans 14 residues. Germline-derived CDR1 and CDR2 are SGHNT and YENEEA. Unmatched junction bases numbered 2, after V lost 4 bases and J lost 2 bases. The CDR3 here is CASSWGQDTDTQYF. The CDR3 DNA follows: TGTGCCAGCAGCTGGGGACAGGACACAGATACGCAGTATTTT.